Below, 22 T cell receptor beta chains from the same sample are listed, as sequenced in a study of regulatory T cells in long-lasting Graves disease. Stated time point: newly diagnosed GD, antithyroid drugs for less than 3 months. PBMC RNA served as the TCR library source. Construction of TCR beta libraries relied on iRepertoire HTBI primers and on Arm-PCR targeting CDR3 regions. MiXCR, applied by TCRdb to the multiplex PCR reads, yields one record per CDR3 protein. Counted here are under 300,000 distinct CDR3 sequences, around 20% occurring once; the ten biggest clones make up approximately 15%. This material consisted of peripheral blood mononuclear cells (PBMCs), taken at new diagnosis, from a patient treated with antithyroid drugs. The source is a female donor with Graves disease.

This clonotype was recorded many times. The genes are TRBV20-1 and TRBJ1-5; D unresolved. From germline, CDR1 is DFQATT and CDR2 SNEGSKA (reference sequence). V was pared by 6 bases and J by 1 base, with 10 bases between. This CDR3 has 13 amino acids. The CDR3 bases are TGCAGTGCCAGTTTCGGCAGCAATCAGCCCCAGCATTTT. It is translated as CSASFGSNQPQHF.

The chain recombines TRBV5-6 with TRBJ2-7, with a tentative D call TRBD2 (6 bases). The CDR3 is 14 residues long. V lost 4 bases, J lost 4 bases, and 15 bases lay in between. Germline CDR1 SGHDT, CDR2 YYEEEE. CDR3 nucleotide sequence: TGTGCCAGCAGCGGAGGCCCCGGGGGTTACGAGCAGTACTTC. This codes for CASSGGPGGYEQYF.

As for this clonotype: A much larger clone lies one base from this, so it may be a read error. This CDR3 reads CASSSLAGVYEQYF. In nucleotides, the CDR3 is TGTGCCAGCAGCTCCCTAGCGGGGGTCTACGAGCAGTACTTC. V is TRBV7-2 and J is TRBJ2-7; the match to TRBD2 covers 10 bases. The CDR3 runs to 14 residues. Germline V lookup: CDR1 SGHTA, CDR2 FQGNSA. Trimming removed 4 bases from V and 3 bases from J; junction bases left unmatched: 3.

This clonotype was seen only a few times. The CDR3 is CASTIQSLPLHF. CDR3 sequence (DNA): TGTGCCAGCACTATACAATCTTTACCCCTCCACTTT. The chain couples TRBV6-1 to TRBJ1-6; no firm D call. Between the trimmed V and J ends, which lost 7 bases and 12 bases, there was a span of 13 bases. The length of the CDR3 is 12 residues. Per the germline V gene, CDR1 is MNHNS and CDR2 is SASEGT.

The rearrangement links TRBV19 to TRBJ2-1; 13 bases fit TRBD2. Germline CDR1 and CDR2: LNHDA and SQIVND (reference sequence). CDR3 length: 17 residues. The ends lost 3 bases at V and 8 bases at J; junction bases unmatched: 10. CDR3 sequence: CASSIRPGLAGAHEQFF. The CDR3 region has the DNA TGTGCCAGTAGTATTCGGCCTGGACTAGCGGGAGCCCATGAGCAGTTCTTC.

This clonotype appeared many times. This rearrangement joins TRBV6-2 or TRBV6-3 to TRBJ1-2; no definite D call. This CDR3 has 11 residues. Germline assignment: CDR1 MNHEY and CDR2 SVGEGT. Trimming removed 2 bases from V and 8 bases from J, with 6 bases in between. The DNA for the CDR3 is TGTGCCAGCAGTTACGTGGGAGGCTACACCTTC. This sequence encodes CASSYVGGYTF.

This chain connects TRBV19 to TRBJ1-2; no reliable D call. The V gene lost 4 bases and the J gene lost 0 bases, with 9 bases spanning the gap. Germline-derived CDR1 and CDR2 are LNHDA and SQIVND (reference sequence). The CDR3 loop spans 14 amino acids. DNA for the CDR3: TGTGCCAGTAGTACCGGGTGGGCTAACTATGGCTACACCTTC. This codes for CASSTGWANYGYTF.

The gene calls are TRBV28 and TRBJ2-7, with D tentatively TRBD1 (5 bases). The CDR3 extends over 17 amino acids. V was pared by 9 bases and J by 2 bases, with 26 bases between. Germline loops: CDR1 MDHEN, CDR2 SYDVKM. As DNA, the CDR3 is TGTGCCAGTAGGCCCGCTGAGAGGCAGGGTACCACCTACGAGCAGTACTTC. Encoded protein: CASRPAERQGTTYEQYF. The full variable domain, rest sourced from reference TRBV28 and TRBJ2-7, is DVKVTQSSRYLVKRTGEKVFLECVQDMDHENMFWYRQDPGLGLRLIYFSYDVKMKEKGDIPEGYSVSREKKERFSLILESASTNQTSMYLCASRPAERQGTTYEQYFGPGTRLTVT.

Notes on this clonotype: A junction end diverges from the germline sequence, so it may reflect a read error. V is TRBV7-9 and J is TRBJ1-6; D remains unclear. Per germline, CDR1 SEHNR and CDR2 FQNEAQ (reference sequence). The length of the CDR3 is 13 residues. CDR3 amino acids: CAGSLTQNSPLHF. CDR3 nucleotides: TGTGCCGGCAGCCTAACACAGAATTCACCCCTCCACTTT.

J is TRBJ2-1 and V is TRBV7-9, with TRBD2 as a possible D gene (7 bases). Per germline, CDR1 SEHNR and CDR2 FQNEAQ (reference sequence). V gave up 4 bases and J gave up 10 bases, with 17 bases separating them. This CDR3 region has 14 residues. The CDR3 here is CASSSGRGAWEQFF. CDR3 DNA: TGTGCCAGCAGCTCGGGACGGGGGGCTTGGGAGCAGTTCTTC.

This clonotype showed up many times. The chain is built from TRBV6-1 and TRBJ1-2, with D possibly matching TRBD1 (5 bases). The CDR3 covers 14 residues. V lost 5 bases and J lost 0, with 10 bases in between. Germline V lookup: CDR1 MNHNS, CDR2 SASEGT. The CDR3 region has the DNA TGTGCCAGCAGTCCGGACACCTCTAACTATGGCTACACCTTC. Its protein is CASSPDTSNYGYTF.

This clonotype was counted between two and nine times. The rearrangement uses TRBV9 and TRBJ2-1; no clear D. The germline CDR1 and CDR2 sequences are SGDLS and YYNGEE. The CDR3 covers 13 residues. The ends were cut back, 4 bases at V and 7 bases at J, with 12 bases in the middle. CDR3 amino acids: CASSPDEGNEQFF. CDR3 coding DNA: TGTGCCAGCAGCCCCGACGAAGGGAATGAGCAGTTCTTC.

The V gene is TRBV7-2, the J gene TRBJ2-3, with 7 bases aligning to TRBD1. Trimming removed 5 bases from V and 4 bases from J; junction bases left unmatched: 12. CDR1 is SGHTA, CDR2 FQGNSA, per germline. The CDR3 is 16 residues long. In DNA, the CDR3 is TGTGCCAGCAGCCCGATGCTAGGGGGCACCGCAGATACGCAGTATTTT. Translating it yields CASSPMLGGTADTQYF.

With regard to this clonotype: A read error is the likely source, as a far larger clone sits one nucleotide away. The V gene is TRBV7-2, the J gene TRBJ2-4; 10 bases fit TRBD2. V trimming: 1 base; J trimming: 13 bases; junction bases outside the gene matches: 7. Germline CDR1 SGHTA, CDR2 FQGNSA. This CDR3 region has 14 residues. CDR3 residues: CASSLGPSGSEQYF. The CDR3 region has the DNA TGTGCCAGCAGCTTAGGGCCTAGCGGGAGTGAGCAGTACTTC.

For this clonotype: A much larger clone lies a single base off, so this may be a read error. The chain has TRBV4-1 and TRBJ2-2; D gene unclear. The CDR3 loop spans 15 amino acids. Germline CDR1 reads MGHRA; CDR2 reads YSYEKL. V lost 1 base and J lost 2, with 8 bases in between. CDR3 sequence (DNA): TGCGCCAGCAGCCAAGCGTTGACAAACACCGGGGAGCTGTTTTTT. It specifies CASSQALTNTGELFF.

This clonotype was detected ten times or more. The chain joins TRBV6-1 to TRBJ2-7; 7 nucleotides match TRBD1. The CDR3 contains 14 residues. From germline, CDR1 is MNHNS and CDR2 SASEGT. V shed 6 bases, J shed 5 bases, and the junction held 10 bases outside the gene matches. The CDR3 sequence is CASRTPGQLHEQYF. In nucleotides, the CDR3 is TGTGCCAGCAGGACACCGGGACAGTTACACGAGCAGTACTTC.

This clonotype was seen at least ten times. This chain links TRBV28 with TRBJ1-2; 12 positions match TRBD1. V gave up 6 bases and J gave up 7 bases; unmatched junction bases: 9. CDR1 is MDHEN and CDR2 is SYDVKM in the germline V gene. CDR3 length: 15 residues. The CDR3 sequence: CASSSGTGGFLGYTF. CDR3 DNA: TGTGCCAGCAGCTCCGGGACAGGGGGCTTTCTTGGCTACACCTTC.

DNA of the CDR3: TGTGCCAGCAGCTTTGACCTTAATGAAAAACTGTTTTTT. Translating it yields CASSFDLNEKLFF. This chain joins TRBV7-2 and TRBJ1-4; the D is unclear. Germline CDR1 and CDR2: SGHTA and FQGNSA. Trimming took 3 bases from V and 4 from J, leaving 6 bases between them. CDR3 length equals 13 residues.

In this sample, this clonotype turned up many times. The chain employs TRBV12-3 or TRBV12-4 and TRBJ2-1; tentatively, D is TRBD1 (6 bases). V lost 6 bases to trimming and J lost 3 bases, with 18 bases between them. The CDR3 contains 16 residues. The DNA for the CDR3 is TGTGCCAGCAGACTTCGCGGGCCAGGGGTCTACAATGAGCAGTTCTTC. It translates to CASRLRGPGVYNEQFF.

The sample holds many counts of this clonotype. The chain is built from TRBV7-3 and TRBJ2-1; D is possibly TRBD1 or TRBD2 (5 bases each). CDR1 is SGHTA and CDR2 is FQGTGA in the germline V gene. Deletions cut 5 bases from V and 5 bases from J, with 13 bases between. The CDR3 covers 14 residues. Here the CDR3 reads CASSPGPANNEQFF. The CDR3 nucleotides are TGTGCCAGCAGCCCGGGACCAGCCAACAATGAGCAGTTCTTC. Supplemented by reference TRBV7-3 and TRBJ2-1, the full variable domain reads GAGVSQTPSNKVTEKGKYVELRCDPISGHTALYWYRQSLGQGPEFLIYFQGTGAADDSGLPNDRFFAVRPEGSVSTLKIQRTERGDSAVYLCASSPGPANNEQFFGPGTRLTVL.

The genes are TRBV5-4 and TRBJ2-7; no clear D gene. This CDR3 region has 14 residues. V lost 2 bases and J 7 bases, leaving 16 bases between the germline ends. In germline, CDR1 is SGHNT, CDR2 YYREEE (reference sequence). CDR3 sequence (DNA): TGTGCCAGCAGCTTACCCAACCAGAGAATAGAGCAGTACTTC. Amino acids: CASSLPNQRIEQYF.

This clonotype was observed at least ten times. The chain has TRBV7-9 and TRBJ2-1; D gene unclear. Germline CDR1 reads SEHNR; CDR2 reads FQNEAQ (reference sequence). CDR3 size: 15 residues. V lost 4 bases and J lost 5, with 15 bases in between. The CDR3 here is CASSSRHHKNNEQFF. The CDR3 DNA sequence: TGTGCCAGCAGCTCACGACACCACAAGAACAATGAGCAGTTCTTC.